Shown below are 2 T cell receptor beta chains from a single sample sequenced in a study of cytomegalovirus exposure and HLA in healthy donors. The PCR made use of 60 Vbeta and 13 Jbeta primers. Clones were read by immunoSEQ multiplex PCR, and TCRdb kept only the in-frame ones, dropping some. Seen here are about 82,000 clones, 55% to 70% observed once, and the top ten hold about 15%. Input material: PBMCs. The receptor set was obtained from a woman between 40 and 55 years old in good health and CMV-seropositive.

The V call is TRBV7-3, the J call TRBJ2-7, with D possibly being TRBD1 (5 bases). The CDR3 loop spans 12 amino acids. V lost 4 bases and J 9 bases, leaving 13 bases between the germline ends. The germline V gene encodes CDR1 SGHTA and CDR2 FQGTGA. In nucleotides, the CDR3 is TGTGCCAGCAGCTCGTATACAGGTCTGCAGTACTTC. Its protein is CASSSYTGLQYF.

The rearrangement joins TRBV9 to TRBJ2-3, with 10 bases aligning to TRBD2. The germline CDR1 and CDR2 sequences are SGDLS and YYNGEE. V lost 0 bases, J lost 2 bases, and 6 bases stayed unmatched. The CDR3 has 17 residues. CDR3 bases: TGTGCCAGCAGCGTAGGACTAGCGGGTCCCTACACAGATACGCAGTATTTT. Protein sequence: CASSVGLAGPYTDTQYF. Full variable domain (rest looked up from reference TRBV9 and TRBJ2-3): DSGVTQTPKHLITATGQRVTLRCSPRSGDLSVYWYQQSLDQGLQFLIQYYNGEERAKGNILERFSAQQFPDLHSELNLSSLELGDSALYFCASSVGLAGPYTDTQYFGPGTRLTVL.